What follows are 23 T cell receptor beta chains derived from one specimen sequenced in a study of cytomegalovirus exposure and HLA in healthy donors. PCR amplification relied on 60 Vbeta primers (plus 13 Jbeta primers). Profiled with immunoSEQ multiplex PCR; TCRdb holds only in-frame clones, not every one. Of more than 60,000 clones in the sample, around 73% are singletons; the top ten hold 8% to 9%. Sequenced material: PBMCs. The receptors were gathered from a woman aged 40 to 50 in good health and CMV-seropositive.

Here the CDR3 reads CASSLDRGANSPLHF. In nucleotides, the CDR3 is TGCGCCAGCAGCTTGGATCGGGGGGCGAATTCACCCCTCCACTTT. The chain employs TRBV5-1 and TRBJ1-6, with TRBD1 as a possible D gene (6 bases). V was pared by 0 bases and J by 7 bases, with 11 bases between. There are 15 residues in the CDR3. Germline assignment: CDR1 SGHRS and CDR2 YFSETQ. The full variable domain, in which reference TRBV5-1 and TRBJ1-6 provide the parts outside the CDR3, is KAGVTQTPRYLIKTRGQQVTLSCSPISGHRSVSWYQQTPGQGLQFLFEYFSETQRNKGNFPGRFSGRQFSNSRSEMNVSTLELGDSALYLCASSLDRGANSPLHFGNGTRLTVT.

The chain employs TRBV19 and TRBJ2-5; 7 bases agree with TRBD1. The J call is uncertain, as TRBJ2-7 better fits the DNA end. The CDR3 consists of 14 residues. Per germline, CDR1 LNHDA and CDR2 SQIVND (reference sequence). The CDR3 coding sequence is TGTGCCAGTAGTGCCGGGACAGCCTCCTACGAGCAGTACTTC. As protein: CASSAGTASYEQYF.

This clone came up once. The rearrangement links TRBV11-2 to TRBJ1-2; 7 positions agree with TRBD1. The germline V gene encodes CDR1 SGHAT and CDR2 FQNNGV. The CDR3 is made up of 18 amino acids. J lost 0 bases, V lost 4 bases, and 14 bases had no gene match. The CDR3 bases are TGTGCCAGCAGCTCACCCCGGACAGGCTCACGGACTAACTATGGCTACACCTTC. Its protein product is CASSSPRTGSRTNYGYTF.

This clone was observed a single time. At one end the junction does not follow the germline gene, possibly because of a read error. The V and J genes are TRBV5-1 and TRBJ1-5; D is perhaps TRBD1 (5 bases). Per the germline V gene, CDR1 is SGHRS and CDR2 is YFSETQ. The CDR3 runs to 18 residues. The CDR3 sequence: CASRLGTGRRISNQPQHF. DNA for the CDR3: TGCGCCAGCAGATTGGGGACTGGCCGGCGGATTAGCAATCAGCCCCAGCATTTT.

The V call is TRBV5-1, the J call TRBJ2-7; 7 bases align to TRBD1. The CDR3 is 14 residues long. The V gene's germline CDR1 is SGHRS and CDR2 YFSETQ. Trimming removed 5 bases from V and 2 bases from J; junction bases left unmatched: 7. CDR3 nucleotide sequence: TGCGCCAGCAGTGGTGGACAGGCCCCCTACGAGCAGTACTTC. Translation gives CASSGGQAPYEQYF.

This chain links TRBV9 with TRBJ2-5, with 7 nucleotides matching TRBD2. Germline V lookup: CDR1 SGDLS, CDR2 YYNGEE. The CDR3 covers 15 residues. V lost 4 bases, J lost 1 base, and 7 bases stayed unmatched. The CDR3 sequence is CASSPSGGVQETQYF. The CDR3 bases are TGTGCCAGCAGCCCTAGTGGGGGGGTCCAAGAGACCCAGTACTTC. Together with reference TRBV9 and TRBJ2-5, the CDR3 gives the full variable domain: DSGVTQTPKHLITATGQRVTLRCSPRSGDLSVYWYQQSLDQGLQFLIQYYNGEERAKGNILERFSAQQFPDLHSELNLSSLELGDSALYFCASSPSGGVQETQYFGPGTRLLVL.

The J gene is TRBJ1-5, the V gene TRBV27; D remains unclear. From germline, CDR1 is MNHEY and CDR2 SMNVEV (reference sequence). V gave up 10 bases and J gave up 0 bases, with 7 bases separating them. This CDR3 has 12 amino acids. The chain's CDR3 is CATRDSNQPQHF. The CDR3 DNA follows: TGTGCCACCCGGGATAGCAATCAGCCCCAGCATTTT.

The chain uses TRBV30 and TRBJ2-5; 9 bases fit TRBD1. Germline lookup yields CDR1 GTSNPN and CDR2 SVGIG (reference sequence). The trim removed 3 bases at V and 5 bases at J, leaving 7 bases unmatched. The CDR3 length is 14 residues. Written as DNA, the CDR3 is TGTGCCTGGAGCGCGGGACAGGGATATGAGACCCAGTACTTC. Translated, it gives CAWSAGQGYETQYF.

The V call is TRBV15, the J call TRBJ2-3, with D perhaps TRBD2 (6 bases). V was trimmed by 2 bases and J by 4 bases, leaving 16 bases between them. The length of the CDR3 is 16 residues. From germline, CDR1 is LNHNV and CDR2 YYDKDF (reference sequence). The CDR3 region is CATSRFLAGKADTQYF. CDR3 sequence (DNA): TGTGCCACCAGCAGATTTCTTGCGGGGAAGGCAGATACGCAGTATTTT.

This chain connects TRBV4-1 to TRBJ2-7, with a tentative D call TRBD1 (5 bases). Trimming cost V 0 bases and J 4 bases, with 10 bases left between them. The CDR3 extends over 14 amino acids. Germline CDR1 MGHRA, CDR2 YSYEKL. DNA of the CDR3: TGCGCCAGCAGCCAAGAACTACAGGTATACGAGCAGTACTTC. Its translation: CASSQELQVYEQYF.

The rearrangement joins TRBV5-1 to TRBJ2-5; D is possibly TRBD1 (6 bases). This CDR3 is 14 amino acids long. V lost 4 bases and J 5 bases, leaving 15 bases between the germline ends. Germline V gene data show CDR1 as SGHRS and CDR2 as YFSETQ. CDR3 region: CASSVLQGWETQYF. Here the CDR3 DNA reads TGCGCCAGCAGCGTACTACAGGGTTGGGAGACCCAGTACTTC.

CDR3 amino acids: CAGGTATLYGYTF. For the CDR3, the DNA is TGTGCCGGAGGGACGGCAACCCTCTATGGCTACACCTTC. The V call is TRBV6-1, the J call TRBJ1-2, with a tentative D call TRBD1 (5 bases). Trimming removed 11 bases from V and 4 bases from J, with 17 bases in between. CDR3 size: 13 residues. Germline assignment: CDR1 MNHNS and CDR2 SASEGT.

The chain employs TRBV5-4 and TRBJ2-7, with 8 nucleotides matching TRBD2. The CDR3 loop spans 15 amino acids. The V and J ends lost 3 bases and 3 bases, in that order; junction bases with no gene match: 8. Germline CDR1 reads SGHNT; CDR2 reads YYREEE (reference sequence). For the CDR3, the DNA is TGTGCCAGCAGCTCCGGTGTAGCGGGGATCTACGAGCAGTACTTC. As protein: CASSSGVAGIYEQYF.

This chain connects TRBV30 to TRBJ1-2, with TRBD1 identical over 11 bases. V shed 3 bases, J shed 2 bases, and the junction held 2 bases outside the gene matches. The germline V gene encodes CDR1 GTSNPN and CDR2 SVGIG (reference sequence). The length of the CDR3 is 14 residues. CDR3 amino acids: CAWRGQGDNYGYTF. CDR3 nucleotides: TGTGCCTGGAGGGGACAGGGGGACAACTATGGCTACACCTTC.

The chain carries TRBV7-2 and TRBJ1-1, with 10 bases identical to TRBD1. Germline V gene sequence: CDR1 SGHTA, CDR2 FQGNSA. With 5 bases clipped from V and 6 bases from J, the junction kept 9 bases outside the gene matches. CDR3 length equals 15 residues. The CDR3 reads CASSRRQGAGSEAFF. CDR3 nucleotide sequence: TGTGCCAGCAGCCGGCGACAGGGGGCTGGGTCTGAAGCTTTCTTT.

The J gene is TRBJ1-6, the V gene TRBV11-1; the D is unclear. The CDR3 sequence is 18 residues long. Germline loops: CDR1 SGHAT, CDR2 FQDESV (reference sequence). V was clipped by 2 bases and J by 2 bases, with 16 bases between them. CDR3 bases: TGTGCCAGCAGCTTAACCACCCGGGGTTACACCTATAATTCACCCCTCCACTTT. Translation: CASSLTTRGYTYNSPLHF.

The gene calls are TRBV28 and TRBJ1-4; maybe TRBD1 (6 bases). The CDR3 loop spans 14 amino acids. Between the trimmed V and J ends, which lost 6 bases and 7 bases, there was a span of 15 bases. The germline V gene has CDR1 MDHEN and CDR2 SYDVKM. In DNA form, the CDR3 reads TGTGCCAGCAGACCACAGGGATCTGGTGAAAAACTGTTTTTT. Its translation: CASRPQGSGEKLFF.

This clone was found once. V gene TRBV5-1 combines with J gene TRBJ2-5; D uncertain. CDR1 is SGHRS, CDR2 YFSETQ, per germline. V was shortened by 9 bases and J by 4 bases, with 19 bases between the two germline ends. CDR3 length equals 14 residues. The CDR3 DNA sequence: TGCGCCACCTCCGTTGAACTATTCGGAGAGACCCAGTACTTC. It encodes CATSVELFGETQYF. Together with reference TRBV5-1 and TRBJ2-5, the CDR3 gives the full variable domain: KAGVTQTPRYLIKTRGQQVTLSCSPISGHRSVSWYQQTPGQGLQFLFEYFSETQRNKGNFPGRFSGRQFSNSRSEMNVSTLELGDSALYLCATSVELFGETQYFGPGTRLLVL.

The rearrangement links TRBV5-1 to TRBJ1-2; D is undetermined. Trimming pared 1 base from V and 2 bases from J, leaving 12 bases between. The germline gives CDR1 SGHRS, CDR2 YFSETQ. The CDR3 contains 15 residues. The CDR3 loop reads CASSLLPARNYGYTF. The CDR3 DNA reads TGCGCCAGCAGCTTGTTACCTGCTCGGAACTATGGCTACACCTTC. Full variable domain (rest looked up from reference TRBV5-1 and TRBJ1-2): KAGVTQTPRYLIKTRGQQVTLSCSPISGHRSVSWYQQTPGQGLQFLFEYFSETQRNKGNFPGRFSGRQFSNSRSEMNVSTLELGDSALYLCASSLLPARNYGYTFGSGTRLTVV.

J is TRBJ2-3 and V is TRBV4-1; 7 positions agree with TRBD1. Germline V gene lookup returns CDR1 MGHRA and CDR2 YSYEKL. The CDR3 is 15 amino acids. V trimming: 4 bases; J trimming: 2 bases; junction bases outside the gene matches: 6. DNA of the CDR3: TGCGCCAGCAGCCCCCAGACAGGGTTCACAGATACGCAGTATTTT. It translates to CASSPQTGFTDTQYF.

The chain recombines TRBV29-1 with TRBJ1-1, with D perhaps matching TRBD1 (6 bases). The length of the CDR3 is 14 residues. Germline V CDR1 and CDR2: SQVTM, ANQGSEA. V lost 7 bases and J 2 bases, leaving 17 bases between the germline ends. CDR3 DNA: TGCAGCGCCACATCGGGACACTCAAACACTGAAGCTTTCTTT. Translation gives CSATSGHSNTEAFF.

This clone is classed as medium-sized. The V call is TRBV19, the J call TRBJ1-4; D remains ambiguous. Germline V gives CDR1 LNHDA, CDR2 SQIVND (reference sequence). The CDR3 contains 15 residues. Trimming cost V 5 bases and J 0 bases, with 10 bases left between them. The CDR3 sequence is CASSPGPSTNEKLFF. The DNA of the CDR3 is TGTGCCAGTAGTCCTGGGCCCTCAACTAATGAAAAACTGTTTTTT.

The chain combines TRBV19 with TRBJ2-7, with D tentatively TRBD2 (6 bases). Germline CDR1 reads LNHDA; CDR2 reads SQIVND (reference sequence). The CDR3 runs to 14 residues. Trimming left V 3 bases short and J 4 bases short, with 13 bases between. CDR3 amino acids: CASSMVEGIYEQYF. The CDR3 DNA reads as TGTGCCAGTAGTATGGTGGAGGGGATATACGAGCAGTACTTC.